These T cell receptor beta chains were read from a single sample in a study of early T cells in non-severe SARS-CoV-2 infection. TCRdb re-analysed the 5' RACE reads in MiXCR, keeping a single row per CDR3 protein. There are around 83,000 distinct CDR3 sequences in the sample; approximately 12% occur only once, and about 4.6% lies in the top ten. This specimen consisted of whole blood, obtained at baseline. The receptor source for this set is an adult who was a healthcare worker with PCR-confirmed SARS-CoV-2 infection or an uninfected control (not recorded which). CDR3s leave out the opening cysteine and the closing phenylalanine or tryptophan. Fields, in order: V gene, J gene, CDR3 protein.

TRBV29-1	TRBJ2-7	SARGQGYEQY
TRBV6-1	TRBJ2-2	ASSVGDLSTGELF
TRBV30	TRBJ2-2	AWSAALAGVTGELF
TRBV12-3/TRBV12-4	TRBJ2-4	ASSGRGVAKNIQY
TRBV19	TRBJ2-3	ASSLSGVSTDTQY
TRBV7-9	TRBJ2-3	ASSRREASTDTQY
TRBV18	TRBJ2-5	ASSPAVQETQY
TRBV20-1	TRBJ2-3	SASGGPRGTDTQY
TRBV7-3	TRBJ2-3	ASSGSGATDTQY
TRBV9	TRBJ2-1	ASSVGGNSYNEQF
TRBV5-1	TRBJ2-7	ASSERTQGYEQY
TRBV6-1	TRBJ1-1	ASSEEGGATEAF
TRBV29-1	TRBJ2-3	SGGGNTQY
TRBV24-1	TRBJ2-1	ATSDPSPGPTNNEQF
TRBV2	TRBJ2-7	ASSDSHASYEQY
TRBV14	TRBJ2-3	ASSQGGTGRTDTQY
TRBV20-1	TRBJ2-3	SAGGVASGMGTDTQY
TRBV29-1	TRBJ1-1	SVPIGTEAF
TRBV12-3/TRBV12-4	TRBJ2-2	ASSLRGRELF
TRBV19	TRBJ2-7	ASSIKGSAVGSYEQY
TRBV5-1	TRBJ2-1	ASSLDFWGGNEQF
TRBV24-1	TRBJ2-2	ATSDPKGGVGSNTGELF
TRBV29-1	TRBJ1-5	SVIGTGVDQPQH
TRBV7-9	TRBJ2-7	ASSQTGGATYEQY
TRBV2	TRBJ1-2	ASSEAGRTFGYGYT
TRBV20-1	TRBJ2-1	SASAPQNEQF
TRBV20-1	TRBJ1-5	SASTPRGGVSQPQH
TRBV7-9	TRBJ2-5	ASISDGAKQETQY
TRBV2	TRBJ1-5	ASRGPGGGGNQPQH
TRBV12-3/TRBV12-4	TRBJ2-7	ASRGDGVGEQY
TRBV5-1	TRBJ2-7	ASSLKESRRYEQY
TRBV29-1	TRBJ1-4	SVAQGVGEKLF
TRBV13	TRBJ2-1	ASSRTRYNEQF
TRBV27	TRBJ2-1	ASTGFGGQNNEQF
TRBV3-1	TRBJ2-5	ASSQGLNQETQY
TRBV11-2	TRBJ1-5	ASSLGDRQGQPQH
TRBV5-1	TRBJ2-7	ASSGTVGAYEQY
TRBV6-5	TRBJ2-3	ASSPYFPGNTRADTQY
TRBV20-1	TRBJ2-3	SAERGGTDTQY
TRBV6-5	TRBJ1-2	ASSYSFRGEGYT
TRBV18	TRBJ1-2	ASSDGKNPTYGYT
TRBV7-2	TRBJ2-1	ASSFRAGSDSSYNEQF
TRBV20-1	TRBJ2-5	SARAPGTSGRKETQY
TRBV5-1	TRBJ2-1	ASSFMTGNSYNEQF
TRBV18	TRBJ2-3	ASSPWTATDTQY
TRBV19	TRBJ1-5	ASSFNFGEQPQH
TRBV4-1	TRBJ1-1	ASSLTGREAF
TRBV7-9	TRBJ1-2	ASSLGLRYT
TRBV15	TRBJ2-1	ATSRGNSQDEQF
TRBV14	TRBJ2-1	ASSQRLAGLGEQF
TRBV28	TRBJ1-4	ASSFGGAGEKLF
TRBV6-5	TRBJ2-2	ASSLQSGAGELF
TRBV9	TRBJ2-2	ASSWEPGELF
TRBV11-3	TRBJ2-1	ASSLVGVSSYNEQF
TRBV6-2/TRBV6-3	TRBJ2-5	ASSGGLAVQETQY
TRBV7-2	TRBJ1-2	ASSPRGFNYGYT
TRBV6-1	TRBJ2-1	ASSERSGQKYNEQF
TRBV4-2	TRBJ1-1	ASSLGRQLSGEAF
TRBV25-1	TRBJ2-2	ASSLTTGELF
TRBV5-4	TRBJ1-2	ASSLAPMGRATNYGYT